What follows are 10 T cell receptor beta chains derived from one specimen sequenced in a study of shared clonotypes between healthy human individuals. Assay: immunoSEQ multiplex PCR; the TCRdb copy retains only in-frame clones and omits some. The table shows about 650,000 clones, with less than 97% occurring only once. The naive CD8 fraction comprised CD45RO-negative cells positively selected for CCR7 and excluded terminally differentiated effector memory CD45RA+ cells. Material for sequencing was naive CD8+ T cells sorted from blood. Receptors originate from a woman aged 25 to 39 in good health.

The chain combines TRBV15 with TRBJ1-4; D is ambiguous. Trimming shortened V by 0 bases and J by 5 bases, and 10 bases separated the two germline ends. Germline V gene sequence: CDR1 LNHNV, CDR2 YYDKDF (reference sequence). There are 15 residues in the CDR3. CDR3 loop: CATSRDRWGNEKLFF. CDR3 DNA sequence: TGTGCCACCAGCAGAGATAGGTGGGGAAATGAAAAACTGTTTTTT.

The chain recombines TRBV27 with TRBJ2-7; D possibly corresponds to TRBD2 (5 bases). CDR1 is MNHEY and CDR2 is SMNVEV in the germline V gene (reference sequence). Between the trimmed V and J ends, which lost 0 bases and 3 bases, there was a span of 15 bases. This CDR3 region has 16 residues. The CDR3 coding sequence is TGTGCCAGCAGTTTATCGCCGGGGAGCAGGCGCTACGAGCAGTACTTC. Amino acids: CASSLSPGSRRYEQYF.

The V call is TRBV27, the J call TRBJ2-2; TRBD1 matches 8 bases. The CDR3 is 16 residues long. The germline gives CDR1 MNHEY, CDR2 SMNVEV (reference sequence). V gave up 6 bases and J gave up 4 bases; unmatched junction bases: 10. The CDR3 protein is CASSPPGTGLTGELFF. CDR3 in DNA: TGTGCCAGCAGCCCGCCAGGGACAGGACTCACCGGGGAGCTGTTTTTT.

The chain links TRBV2 to TRBJ2-7, with D uncertain. In germline, CDR1 is SNHLY, CDR2 FYNNEI. The V and J ends lost 5 bases and 0 bases respectively, with 8 bases between them. The CDR3 loop spans 13 amino acids. The CDR3 here is CASSPATSYEQYF. As DNA, the CDR3 is TGTGCCAGCAGTCCGGCCACCTCCTACGAGCAGTACTTC.

The chain recombines TRBV5-4 with TRBJ1-2; the D is unclear. Looked up from germline, CDR1 is SGHNT and CDR2 is YYREEE (reference sequence). V was clipped by 1 base and J by 7 bases, with 8 bases between them. The length of the CDR3 is 12 residues. As DNA, the CDR3 is TGTGCCAGCAGCTTGAACCCTAGTGGCTACACCTTC. As protein: CASSLNPSGYTF.

The V gene is TRBV30, the J gene TRBJ2-3; TRBD2 aligns across 8 bases. CDR1 and CDR2 (germline): GTSNPN, SVGIG (reference sequence). The CDR3 runs to 14 residues. V lost 4 bases and J lost 2; bases outside the gene matches: 5. The CDR3 DNA sequence: TGTGCCTGGAATGTAGCGGGACACACAGATACGCAGTATTTT. It yields the protein CAWNVAGHTDTQYF. Full variable domain (rest looked up from reference TRBV30 and TRBJ2-3): SQTIHQWPATLVQPVGSPLSLECTVEGTSNPNLYWYRQAAGRGLQLLFYSVGIGQISSEVPQNLSASRPQDRQFILSSKKLLLSDSGFYLCAWNVAGHTDTQYFGPGTRLTVL.

V gene TRBV7-9 combines with J gene TRBJ2-2; 11 nucleotides line up with TRBD2. The CDR3 length is 16 residues. V lost 2 bases, J lost 7 bases, and 6 bases stayed unmatched. Germline assignment: CDR1 SEHNR and CDR2 FQNEAQ (reference sequence). The CDR3 loop reads CASSLTLAGVSGELFF. CDR3 DNA: TGTGCCAGCAGCTTAACACTAGCGGGAGTTAGCGGGGAGCTGTTTTTT.

The chain is built from TRBV5-8 and TRBJ2-7, with D perhaps matching TRBD2 (6 bases). Germline values: CDR1 SGHTS, CDR2 YDEGEE. The CDR3 has 15 residues. Trimming removed 6 bases from V and 2 bases from J, with 18 bases in between. CDR3 coding DNA: TGTGCCAGCAACCCGGGGGAGTTCCTTCCCTACGAGCAGTACTTC. Protein product: CASNPGEFLPYEQYF.

This chain connects TRBV28 to TRBJ2-5, with 7 bases lining up with TRBD2. Germline CDR1 is MDHEN and CDR2 is SYDVKM. The V gene end was trimmed by 4 bases and the J gene end by 13 bases; junction bases not matched to a gene: 6. The CDR3 has 11 residues. CDR3 in DNA: TGTGCCAGCAGTTATGGGGGGGTACGGTACTTC. Protein product: CASSYGGVRYF.

The chain has TRBV2 and TRBJ1-1, with no clear D. Germline values: CDR1 SNHLY, CDR2 FYNNEI. The CDR3 spans 14 residues. V lost 0 bases and J 0 bases, leaving 5 bases between the germline ends. CDR3 sequence reads: CASSEALMNTEAFF. Written as DNA, the CDR3 is TGTGCCAGCAGTGAAGCGCTTATGAACACTGAAGCTTTCTTT.